The 27 T cell receptor beta chains presented below share a single source sample, sequenced in a study of control samples from healthy donors and cancer patients. TCRdb keeps only in-frame clones here, not all; method: immunoSEQ multiplex PCR. The sample contains just over 150,000 clones, around 95% of which appear only once. The specimen was blood. The receptors stem from a middle-aged woman in good health.

The chain couples TRBV27 to TRBJ1-1; 11 bases fit TRBD1. Trimming at V came to 2 bases and at J to 11 bases, leaving 10 bases not matched to a gene. This CDR3 is built from 15 residues. CDR1 is MNHEY, CDR2 SMNVEV, per germline (reference sequence). The CDR3 sequence: CASSLVGTGGLEAFF. The CDR3 DNA follows: TGTGCCAGCAGTTTAGTAGGGACAGGGGGTCTGGAGGCTTTCTTT.

This rearrangement joins TRBV9 to TRBJ1-6; D gene ambiguous. The V and J ends lost 4 bases and 3 bases respectively, with 17 bases between them. CDR3 size: 17 residues. CDR1 and CDR2 from the germline V gene are SGDLS and YYNGEE. The CDR3 region is CASSPRVGSFYNSPLHF. CDR3 nucleotides: TGTGCCAGCAGCCCCCGAGTTGGATCTTTCTATAATTCACCCCTCCACTTT.

V is TRBV28 and J is TRBJ1-1; 11 bases agree with TRBD1. Trimming cost V 7 bases and J 0 bases; bases outside gene matches: 13. This CDR3 is built from 18 residues. CDR1 is MDHEN, CDR2 SYDVKM, per germline. CDR3 nucleotide sequence: TGTGCCAGCACTCCGGGACAGGGGGGGGTTTATGTGAACACTGAAGCTTTCTTT. It encodes CASTPGQGGVYVNTEAFF. Combining the CDR3 with reference TRBV28 and TRBJ1-1 gives the whole variable domain DVKVTQSSRYLVKRTGEKVFLECVQDMDHENMFWYRQDPGLGLRLIYFSYDVKMKEKGDIPEGYSVSREKKERFSLILESASTNQTSMYLCASTPGQGGVYVNTEAFFGQGTRLTVV.

The CDR3 nucleotides are TGTGCCAGCAGCTTAGATCCCGGGACGTATGAAAAACTGTTTTTT. This gives the protein CASSLDPGTYEKLFF. The rearrangement uses TRBV11-2 and TRBJ1-4; tentatively, D is TRBD1 (5 bases). Trimming left V 0 bases short and J 6 bases short, with 11 bases between. Germline V gene data show CDR1 as SGHAT and CDR2 as FQNNGV. There are 15 residues in the CDR3.

As concerns this clone: This sample also contains other DNA sequences that code for the same CDR3. The chain uses TRBV7-2 and TRBJ2-2; the D gene is possibly TRBD2 (5 bases). This CDR3 has 13 residues. Germline values: CDR1 SGHTA, CDR2 FQGNSA. Trimming removed 1 base from V and 5 bases from J, with 5 bases in between. DNA for the CDR3: TGTGCCAGCAGCTTAGGCGGGACCGGGGAGCTGTTTTTT. Translated: CASSLGGTGELFF.

This CDR3 is CAIRDSGTGFHEQYF. The CDR3 DNA is TGTGCCATCAGGGACTCCGGGACAGGGTTCCACGAGCAGTACTTC. V gene TRBV10-3 combines with J gene TRBJ2-7; 9 nucleotides align to TRBD1. This CDR3 is built from 15 residues. CDR1 ENHRY and CDR2 SYGVKD come from the germline V gene. V lost 6 bases and J lost 5; bases outside the gene matches: 11.

J is TRBJ2-3 and V is TRBV5-1; a weak D match, TRBD2 (5 bases). There are 17 residues in the CDR3. Per the germline V gene, CDR1 is SGHRS and CDR2 is YFSETQ. V dropped 0 bases and J dropped 2 bases, with 16 bases sitting between them. The CDR3: CASSLAGSIFTTDTQYF. The CDR3 DNA reads TGCGCCAGCAGCTTGGCGGGGAGTATATTTACCACAGATACGCAGTATTTT.

This chain connects TRBV3-1 (or the pseudogene TRBV3-2) to TRBJ2-7; 11 bases match TRBD1. The CDR3 is made up of 14 amino acids. Trimming removed 4 bases from V and 4 bases from J; junction bases left unmatched: 3. Germline loops: CDR1 LGHDT, CDR2 YNNKEL (reference sequence). The CDR3 coding sequence is TGTGCCAGCAGCCTTGGGACAGGGGGATACGAGCAGTACTTC. This translates into CASSLGTGGYEQYF.

This clone showed up just once. The V call is TRBV28, the J call TRBJ2-7; D ambiguous. Germline values: CDR1 MDHEN, CDR2 SYDVKM. V was pared by 3 bases and J by 5 bases, with 17 bases between. The length of the CDR3 is 15 residues. This chain's CDR3 is CASSFRSAFRNEQYF. CDR3 DNA: TGTGCCAGCAGTTTTCGTTCAGCCTTTAGGAACGAGCAGTACTTC. Together with reference TRBV28 and TRBJ2-7, the CDR3 gives the full variable domain: DVKVTQSSRYLVKRTGEKVFLECVQDMDHENMFWYRQDPGLGLRLIYFSYDVKMKEKGDIPEGYSVSREKKERFSLILESASTNQTSMYLCASSFRSAFRNEQYFGPGTRLTVT.

The J gene is TRBJ2-5, the V gene TRBV15; 9 positions match TRBD2. Germline V CDR1 and CDR2: LNHNV, YYDKDF (reference sequence). Unmatched junction bases numbered 12, after V lost 2 bases and J lost 5 bases. The CDR3 has 17 amino acids. CDR3 sequence reads: CATSRNQGAGGGETQYF. The CDR3 bases are TGTGCCACCAGCAGAAACCAAGGAGCGGGAGGTGGGGAGACCCAGTACTTC.

The chain uses TRBV19 and TRBJ2-7; D is undetermined. This CDR3 region has 14 residues. V lost 3 bases, J lost 0 bases, and 9 bases lay in between. From germline, CDR1 is LNHDA and CDR2 SQIVND (reference sequence). The CDR3 is CASSIQENSYEQYF. The CDR3 DNA sequence: TGTGCCAGTAGTATCCAGGAGAACTCCTACGAGCAGTACTTC.

The chain carries TRBV7-8 and TRBJ1-3; D unclear. CDR3 length: 16 residues. Germline V gives CDR1 SGHVS, CDR2 FQNEAQ. V was cut by 5 bases and J by 0 bases, with 14 bases left in between. The CDR3 DNA reads as TGTGCCAGCAGCGGTAGGGCTGGTTCCTCTGGAAACACCATATATTTT. This translates into CASSGRAGSSGNTIYF.

The CDR3 coding sequence is TGTGCCAGCAGCCCTCAGGCGACCTCCTACAATGAGCAGTTCTTC. Encoded protein: CASSPQATSYNEQFF. This rearrangement joins TRBV9 to TRBJ2-1; D call uncertain. Germline CDR1 is SGDLS and CDR2 is YYNGEE. This CDR3 has 15 residues. V lost 4 bases and J 0 bases, leaving 11 bases between the germline ends.

This chain joins TRBV2 and TRBJ2-1; D perhaps matches TRBD1 (6 bases). The CDR3 consists of 14 residues. V was trimmed by 9 bases and J by 2 bases, leaving 14 bases between them. Germline lookup yields CDR1 SNHLY and CDR2 FYNNEI. The CDR3 sequence is CASSTGNTYNEQFF. The CDR3 region has the DNA TGTGCCAGTTCTACAGGGAATACCTACAATGAGCAGTTCTTC. The full variable domain, with the rest looked up from reference TRBV2 and TRBJ2-1, is EPEVTQTPSHQVTQMGQEVILRCVPISNHLYFYWYRQILGQKVEFLVSFYNNEISEKSEIFDDQFSVERPDGSNFTLKIRSTKLEDSAMYFCASSTGNTYNEQFFGPGTRLTVL.

The genes are TRBV9 and TRBJ1-1; maybe TRBD1 (5 bases). Germline lookup yields CDR1 SGDLS and CDR2 YYNGEE. CDR3 length equals 15 residues. The V end lost 4 bases, the J end lost 4 bases, and 17 bases lay between the germline ends. This chain's CDR3 is CASSKGTVEGTEAFF. The DNA for the CDR3 is TGTGCCAGCAGCAAGGGGACCGTCGAGGGCACTGAAGCTTTCTTT. Full variable domain (outside the CDR3, taken from reference TRBV9 and TRBJ1-1): DSGVTQTPKHLITATGQRVTLRCSPRSGDLSVYWYQQSLDQGLQFLIQYYNGEERAKGNILERFSAQQFPDLHSELNLSSLELGDSALYFCASSKGTVEGTEAFFGQGTRLTVV.

This sequence joins TRBV7-8 and TRBJ1-3, with 9 bases aligning to TRBD1. The CDR3 runs 17 residues. The trim removed 3 bases at V and 2 bases at J, leaving 8 bases unmatched. The germline V gene has CDR1 SGHVS and CDR2 FQNEAQ. CDR3 coding DNA: TGTGCCAGCAGCTTTAGAGGCCGGGACAGGGCTGGAAACACCATATATTTT. Encoded protein: CASSFRGRDRAGNTIYF.

The chain combines TRBV20-1 with TRBJ1-1; unclear D gene. Trimming cost V 2 bases and J 1 base, with 2 bases left between them. Germline CDR1 is DFQATT and CDR2 is SNEGSKA (reference sequence). The CDR3 length is 11 residues. CDR3 in amino acids: CSARKNTEAFF. CDR3 nucleotides: TGCAGTGCTAGAAAGAACACTGAAGCTTTCTTT.

This clone has just a few counts. This chain links TRBV27 with TRBJ1-2, with D possibly being TRBD1 (5 bases). V lost 1 base, J lost 4 bases, and 10 bases lay in between. Germline assignment: CDR1 MNHEY and CDR2 SMNVEV (reference sequence). The CDR3 sequence is 14 residues long. The CDR3 coding sequence is TGTGCCAGCAGTTTATTAGGGGCCCCCTATGGCTACACCTTC. Its translation: CASSLLGAPYGYTF.

About this clone: Other nucleotide sequences in the sample specify the same CDR3. V gene TRBV9 combines with J gene TRBJ2-2; no definite D call. Germline V gives CDR1 SGDLS, CDR2 YYNGEE. The CDR3 spans 14 residues. V was shortened by 0 bases and J by 1 base, with 4 bases between the two germline ends. The CDR3, as DNA: TGTGCCAGCAGCGTAGGGGGGAACACCGGGGAGCTGTTTTTT. Amino acid sequence: CASSVGGNTGELFF.

Worth noting for this clone: Other DNA variants within this sample encode the same CDR3. J is TRBJ2-7 and V is TRBV14, with D maybe TRBD1 (5 bases). V was clipped by 6 bases and J by 3 bases, with 9 bases between them. The CDR3 is 12 amino acids. Looked up from germline, CDR1 is SGHDN and CDR2 is FVKESK. As DNA, the CDR3 is TGTGCCAGCAGGCCACAGGACTACGAGCAGTACTTC. Protein: CASRPQDYEQYF.

This rearrangement joins TRBV12-5 to TRBJ2-3; no clear D. V lost 4 bases and J lost 4, with 15 bases in between. The CDR3 is 15 amino acids. The germline CDR1 and CDR2 sequences are LGHNT and FRNRAP. CDR3 in amino acids: CASGSPLVMADTQYF. CDR3 bases: TGTGCTAGTGGTTCCCCCCTCGTTATGGCAGATACGCAGTATTTT.

This CDR3 reads CASSLGSAGRETQYF. CDR3 DNA: TGTGCCAGCAGCTTAGGATCCGCGGGGCGAGAGACCCAGTACTTC. V usage is TRBV7-3 and J usage is TRBJ2-5; possible D gene TRBD2, 6 bases. Germline V gene lookup returns CDR1 SGHTA and CDR2 FQGTGA. The V and J ends lost 2 bases and 4 bases respectively, with 14 bases between them. CDR3 length: 15 amino acids.

The chain carries TRBV2 and TRBJ1-2; D may be TRBD1 (5 bases). This CDR3 comprises 13 residues. Trimming took 6 bases from V and 10 from J, leaving 18 bases between them. Germline V gene data show CDR1 as SNHLY and CDR2 as FYNNEI. CDR3 coding DNA: TGTGCCAGCAGACCGGCAGGGCCCCCTACCTACACCTTC. It is translated as CASRPAGPPTYTF.

This chain joins TRBV9 and TRBJ1-6, with 10 bases lining up with TRBD1. V shed 3 bases and J 9 bases; nucleotides not matched to a gene: 3. The CDR3 consists of 14 residues. CDR1 and CDR2 (germline): SGDLS, YYNGEE. The CDR3 nucleotides read TGTGCCAGCAGCGCCAGGGACAGGGGTTCACCCCTCCACTTT. Amino acid sequence: CASSARDRGSPLHF.

This chain joins TRBV29-1 and TRBJ1-4; tentatively, D is TRBD1 (6 bases). Per the germline V gene, CDR1 is SQVTM and CDR2 is ANQGSEA. The CDR3 contains 13 residues. Trimming took 7 bases from V and 3 from J, leaving 12 bases between them. This chain's CDR3 is CSALGGSNEKLFF. The CDR3 DNA follows: TGCAGCGCCCTCGGGGGCTCTAATGAAAAACTGTTTTTT.

The CDR3 is CSASISRASNQPQHF. The CDR3 DNA follows: TGCAGTGCTAGTATATCCCGGGCAAGCAATCAGCCCCAGCATTTT. This chain joins TRBV20-1 and TRBJ1-5; D remains unclear. Trimming pared 3 bases from V and 1 base from J, leaving 13 bases between. This CDR3 has 15 residues. Germline V CDR1 and CDR2: DFQATT, SNEGSKA (reference sequence).

About this clone: Other DNA sequences within the sample encode an identical CDR3. J is TRBJ2-1 and V is TRBV5-1; TRBD2 agrees at 13 bases. Germline V gene data show CDR1 as SGHRS and CDR2 as YFSETQ. The CDR3 is 15 residues long. J was trimmed by 4 bases and V by 4 bases; bases with no gene match: 2. The CDR3 DNA sequence: TGCGCCAGCAGCCTACTAGCGGGAGGGTACAATGAGCAGTTCTTC. Translated, it gives CASSLLAGGYNEQFF.